This T cell receptor (beta chain) was obtained from a study of blood T cell repertoires in COVID-19. Libraries were prepared by immunoSEQ multiplex PCR; TCRdb keeps only in-frame clonotypes and omits some of them. The table has about 300,000 clones, around nine tenths seen once. CDR3 length: 16 residues. The V gene end was trimmed by 5 bases and the J gene end by 3 bases; junction bases not matched to a gene: 8. Germline V CDR1 and CDR2: SEHNR, FQNEAQ (reference sequence). The V gene is TRBV7-9, the J gene TRBJ2-1; TRBD1 matches at 9 bases. The receptor was isolated from a woman in her late teens or twenties who had recovered from COVID-19. Sequenced sample: PBMCs or T cells enriched from blood (not recorded which). This CDR3 reads CASSETGTGIYNEQFF. CDR3 DNA sequence: TGTGCCAGCAGCGAAACCGGGACAGGGATCTACAATGAGCAGTTCTTC.